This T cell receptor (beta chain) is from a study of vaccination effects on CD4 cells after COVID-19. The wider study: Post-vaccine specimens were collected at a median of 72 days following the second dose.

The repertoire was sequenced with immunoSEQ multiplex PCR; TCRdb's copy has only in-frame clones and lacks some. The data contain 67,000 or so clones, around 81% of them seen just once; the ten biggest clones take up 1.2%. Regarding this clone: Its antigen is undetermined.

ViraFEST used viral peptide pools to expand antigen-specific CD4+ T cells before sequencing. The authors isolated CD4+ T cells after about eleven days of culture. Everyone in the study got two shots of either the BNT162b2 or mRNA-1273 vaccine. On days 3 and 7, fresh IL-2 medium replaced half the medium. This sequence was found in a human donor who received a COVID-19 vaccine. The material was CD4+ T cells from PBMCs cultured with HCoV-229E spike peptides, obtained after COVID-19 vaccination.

This CDR3 reads CASRRQGVNRNTIYF. CDR3 in DNA: TGTGCCAGCAGGAGACAGGGGGTTAACCGAAACACCATATATTTT. The chain is built from TRBV2 and TRBJ1-3, with 9 bases fitting TRBD1. The CDR3 contains 15 residues. V was clipped by 6 bases and J by 5 bases; unmatched bases: 8. The germline gives CDR1 SNHLY, CDR2 FYNNEI.